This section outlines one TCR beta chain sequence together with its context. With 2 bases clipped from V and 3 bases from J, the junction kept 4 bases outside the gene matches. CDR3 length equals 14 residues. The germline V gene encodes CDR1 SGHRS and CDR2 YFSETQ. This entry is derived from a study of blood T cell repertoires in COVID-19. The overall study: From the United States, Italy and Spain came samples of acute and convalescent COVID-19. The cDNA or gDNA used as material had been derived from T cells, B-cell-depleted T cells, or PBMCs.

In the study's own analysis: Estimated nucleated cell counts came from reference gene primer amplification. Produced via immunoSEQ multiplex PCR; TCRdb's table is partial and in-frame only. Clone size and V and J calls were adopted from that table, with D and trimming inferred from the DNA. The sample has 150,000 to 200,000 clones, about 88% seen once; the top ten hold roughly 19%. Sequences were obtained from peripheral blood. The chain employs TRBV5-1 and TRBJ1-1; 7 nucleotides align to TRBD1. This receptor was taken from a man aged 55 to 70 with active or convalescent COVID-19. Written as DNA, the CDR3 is TGCGCCAGCAGCTTCCAGGGGGACGACACTGAAGCTTTCTTT. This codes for CASSFQGDDTEAFF.